Below are 2 T cell receptor beta chains sequenced from a single sample in a study of T cells expressing NK-cell markers. TCRdb reprocessed the 5' RACE reads, with one entry per CDR3 protein and no DNA. This table holds about 460,000 distinct CDR3 sequences. Sequences were obtained from blood T cells: a sorted CD56 or NKG2C T cell subset, CD4+ or CD8+ T cells, or bulk PBMC T cells (not recorded which). These receptors were taken from a woman aged 45-65 years in good health.

This chain links TRBV18 with TRBJ2-3; TCRdb indicates TRBD2, and absent DNA this call remains unverified. The length of the CDR3 is 15 residues. Looked up from germline, CDR1 is KGHSH and CDR2 is LQKENI. CDR3 amino acids: CASSPQTGGTDTQYF.

The gene calls are TRBV7-2 and TRBJ2-3; the D call from TCRdb, TRBD1, cannot be confirmed without DNA. This CDR3 has 17 residues. Germline assignment: CDR1 SGHTA and CDR2 FQGNSA. This CDR3 reads CASSLTGQGRGTDTQYF. The full variable domain, its missing parts supplied by reference TRBV7-2 and TRBJ2-3, is GAGVSQSPSNKVTEKGKDVELRCDPISGHTALYWYRQSLGQGLEFLIYFQGNSAPDKSGLPSDRFSAERTGGSVSTLTIQRTQQEDSAVYLCASSLTGQGRGTDTQYFGPGTRLTVL.